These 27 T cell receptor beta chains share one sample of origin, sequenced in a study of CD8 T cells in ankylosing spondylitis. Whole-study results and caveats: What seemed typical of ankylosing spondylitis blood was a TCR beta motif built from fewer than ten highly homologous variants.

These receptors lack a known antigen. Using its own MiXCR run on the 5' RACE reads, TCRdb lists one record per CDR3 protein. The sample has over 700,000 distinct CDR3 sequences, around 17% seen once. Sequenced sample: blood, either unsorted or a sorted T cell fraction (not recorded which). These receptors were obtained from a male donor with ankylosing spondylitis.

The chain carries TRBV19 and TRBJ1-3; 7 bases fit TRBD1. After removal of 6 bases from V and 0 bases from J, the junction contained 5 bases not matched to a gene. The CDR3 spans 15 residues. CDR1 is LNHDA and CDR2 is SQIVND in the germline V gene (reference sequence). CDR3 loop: CASRSGQISGNTIYF. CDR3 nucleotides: TGTGCCAGTAGGTCGGGACAGATCTCTGGAAACACCATATATTTT.

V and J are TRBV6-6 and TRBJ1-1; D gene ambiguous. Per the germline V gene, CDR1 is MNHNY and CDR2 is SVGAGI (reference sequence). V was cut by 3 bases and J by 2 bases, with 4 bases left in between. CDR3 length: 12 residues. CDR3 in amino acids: CASSYINTEAFF. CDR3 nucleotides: TGTGCCAGCAGTTATATTAACACTGAAGCTTTCTTT.

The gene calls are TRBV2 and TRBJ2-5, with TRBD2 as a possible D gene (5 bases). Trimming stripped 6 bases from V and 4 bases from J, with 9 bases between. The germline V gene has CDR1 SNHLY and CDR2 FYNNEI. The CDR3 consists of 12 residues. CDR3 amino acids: CASSGKVETQYF. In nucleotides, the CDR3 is TGTGCCAGCAGCGGGAAAGTAGAGACCCAGTACTTC.

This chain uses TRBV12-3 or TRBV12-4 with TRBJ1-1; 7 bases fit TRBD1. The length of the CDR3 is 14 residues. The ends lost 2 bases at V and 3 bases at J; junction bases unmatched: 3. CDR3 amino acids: CASSLPRGDTEAFF. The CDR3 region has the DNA TGTGCCAGCAGTTTACCCAGGGGGGACACTGAAGCTTTCTTT.

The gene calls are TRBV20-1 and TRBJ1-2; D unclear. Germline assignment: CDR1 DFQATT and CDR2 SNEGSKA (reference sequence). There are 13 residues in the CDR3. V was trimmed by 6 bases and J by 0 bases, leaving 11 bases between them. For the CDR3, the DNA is TGCAGTGCCGCGCTCGGGACTAACTATGGCTACACCTTC. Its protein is CSAALGTNYGYTF.

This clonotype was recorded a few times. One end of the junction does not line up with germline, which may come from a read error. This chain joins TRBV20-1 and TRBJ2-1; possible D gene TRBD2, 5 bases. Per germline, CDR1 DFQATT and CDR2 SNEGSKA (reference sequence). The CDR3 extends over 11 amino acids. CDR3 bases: TGCAGTGCGTCTAGCTACGATGAGCAGTTCTTC. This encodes CSASSYDEQFF.

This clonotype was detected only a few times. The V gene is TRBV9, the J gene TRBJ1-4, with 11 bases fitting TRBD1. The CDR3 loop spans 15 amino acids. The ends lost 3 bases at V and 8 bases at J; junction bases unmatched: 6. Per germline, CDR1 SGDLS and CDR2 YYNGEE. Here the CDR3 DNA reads TGTGCCAGCAGCGGGGAGGGACAGGGGGGCGAAAAACTGTTTTTT. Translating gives CASSGEGQGGEKLFF.

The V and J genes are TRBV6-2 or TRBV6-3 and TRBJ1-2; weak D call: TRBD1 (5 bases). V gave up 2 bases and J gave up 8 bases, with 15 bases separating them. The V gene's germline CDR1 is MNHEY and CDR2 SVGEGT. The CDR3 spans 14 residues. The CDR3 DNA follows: TGTGCCAGCAGTTACATGATAGGGGAAAACGGCTACACCTTC. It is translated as CASSYMIGENGYTF.

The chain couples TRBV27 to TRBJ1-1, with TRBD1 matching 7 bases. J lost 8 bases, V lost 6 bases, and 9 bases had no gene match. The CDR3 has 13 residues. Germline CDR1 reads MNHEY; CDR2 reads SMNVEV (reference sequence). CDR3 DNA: TGTGCCAGCAGGCCTACAGGGGCTAGGGAAGCTTTCTTT. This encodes CASRPTGAREAFF.

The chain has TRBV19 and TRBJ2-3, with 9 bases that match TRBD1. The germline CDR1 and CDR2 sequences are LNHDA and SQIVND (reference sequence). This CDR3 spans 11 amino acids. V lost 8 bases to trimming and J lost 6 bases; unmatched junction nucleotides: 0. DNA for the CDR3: TGTGCCAGTGGACAGGGGGATACGCAGTATTTT. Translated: CASGQGDTQYF.

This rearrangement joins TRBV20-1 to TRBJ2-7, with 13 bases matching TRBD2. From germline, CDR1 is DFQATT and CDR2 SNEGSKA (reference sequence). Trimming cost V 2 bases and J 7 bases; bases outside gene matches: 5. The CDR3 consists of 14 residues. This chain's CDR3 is CSARSTSGGWEQYF. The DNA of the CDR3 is TGCAGTGCTAGATCGACTAGCGGGGGGTGGGAGCAGTACTTC.

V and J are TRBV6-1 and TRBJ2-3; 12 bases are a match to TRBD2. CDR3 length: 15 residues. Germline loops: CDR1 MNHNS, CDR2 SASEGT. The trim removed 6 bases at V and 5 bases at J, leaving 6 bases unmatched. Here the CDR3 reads CASSPTSGGLDTQYF. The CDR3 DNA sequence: TGTGCCAGCAGCCCCACTAGCGGGGGGTTAGATACGCAGTATTTT.

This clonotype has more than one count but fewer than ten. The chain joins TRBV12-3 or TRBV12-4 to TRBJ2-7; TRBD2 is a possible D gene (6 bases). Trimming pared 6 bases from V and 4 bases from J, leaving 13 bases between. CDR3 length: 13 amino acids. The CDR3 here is CASSEKGRYEQYF. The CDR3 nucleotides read TGTGCCAGCAGCGAGAAGGGGAGGTACGAGCAGTACTTC.

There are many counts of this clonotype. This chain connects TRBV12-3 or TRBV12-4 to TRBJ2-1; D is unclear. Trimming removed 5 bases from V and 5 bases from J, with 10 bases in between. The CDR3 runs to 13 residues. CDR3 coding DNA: TGTGCCAGCAGTATCGGGCTAGACAATGAGCAGTTCTTC. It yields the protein CASSIGLDNEQFF.

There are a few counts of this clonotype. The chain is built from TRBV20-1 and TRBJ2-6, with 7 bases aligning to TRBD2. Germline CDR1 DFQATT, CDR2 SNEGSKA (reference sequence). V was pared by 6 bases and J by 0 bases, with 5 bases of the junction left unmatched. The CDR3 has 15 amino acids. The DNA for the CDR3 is TGCAGTGCCTTAGCGGGCCGCTCTGGGGCCAACGTCCTGACTTTC. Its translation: CSALAGRSGANVLTF.

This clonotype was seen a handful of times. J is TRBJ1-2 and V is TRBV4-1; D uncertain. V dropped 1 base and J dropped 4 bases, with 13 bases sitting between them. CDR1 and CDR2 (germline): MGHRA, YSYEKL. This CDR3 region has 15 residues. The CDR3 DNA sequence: TGCGCCAGCAGCCAAGGACATGTCGGGCTCTATGGCTACACCTTC. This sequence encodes CASSQGHVGLYGYTF.

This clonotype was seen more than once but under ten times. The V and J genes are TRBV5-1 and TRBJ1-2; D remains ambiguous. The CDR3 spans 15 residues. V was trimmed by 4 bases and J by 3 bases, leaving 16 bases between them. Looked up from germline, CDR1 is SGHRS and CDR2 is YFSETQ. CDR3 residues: CASSQRLGLDYGYTF. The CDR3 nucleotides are TGCGCCAGCAGCCAGCGTTTGGGGTTGGACTATGGCTACACCTTC.

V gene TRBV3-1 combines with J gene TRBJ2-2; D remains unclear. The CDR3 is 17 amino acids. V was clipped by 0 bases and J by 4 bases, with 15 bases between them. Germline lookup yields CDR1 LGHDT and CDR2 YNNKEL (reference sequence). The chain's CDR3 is CASSQDTRVRSTGELFF. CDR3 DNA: TGTGCCAGCAGCCAAGATACACGGGTACGGAGCACCGGGGAGCTGTTTTTT.

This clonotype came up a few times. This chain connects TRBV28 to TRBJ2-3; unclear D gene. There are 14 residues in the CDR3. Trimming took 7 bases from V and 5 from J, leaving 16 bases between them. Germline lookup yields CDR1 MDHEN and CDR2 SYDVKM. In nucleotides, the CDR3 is TGTGCCAGCAAGTTAAGTTGGTCGGGAGATACGCAGTATTTT. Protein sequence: CASKLSWSGDTQYF. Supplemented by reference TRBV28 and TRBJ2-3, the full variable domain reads DVKVTQSSRYLVKRTGEKVFLECVQDMDHENMFWYRQDPGLGLRLIYFSYDVKMKEKGDIPEGYSVSREKKERFSLILESASTNQTSMYLCASKLSWSGDTQYFGPGTRLTVL.

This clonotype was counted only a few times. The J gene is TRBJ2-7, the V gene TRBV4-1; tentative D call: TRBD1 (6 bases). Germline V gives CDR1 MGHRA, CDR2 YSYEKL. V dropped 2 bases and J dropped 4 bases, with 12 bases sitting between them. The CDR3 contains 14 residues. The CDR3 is CASSQSPGEYEQYF. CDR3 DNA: TGCGCCAGCAGCCAATCACCAGGGGAATACGAGCAGTACTTC.

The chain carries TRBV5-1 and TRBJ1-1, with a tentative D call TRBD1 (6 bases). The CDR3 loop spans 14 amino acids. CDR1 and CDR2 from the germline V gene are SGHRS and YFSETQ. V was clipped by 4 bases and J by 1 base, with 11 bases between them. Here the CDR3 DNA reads TGCGCCAGCAGCGCACAGGGTTGGAACACTGAAGCTTTCTTT. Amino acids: CASSAQGWNTEAFF.

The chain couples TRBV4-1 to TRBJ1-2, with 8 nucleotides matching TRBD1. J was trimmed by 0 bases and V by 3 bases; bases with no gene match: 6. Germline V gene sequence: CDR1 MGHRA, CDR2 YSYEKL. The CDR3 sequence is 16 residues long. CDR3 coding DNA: TGCGCCAGCAGCCAGGCGACAGGGGCAGCTAACTATGGCTACACCTTC. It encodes CASSQATGAANYGYTF.

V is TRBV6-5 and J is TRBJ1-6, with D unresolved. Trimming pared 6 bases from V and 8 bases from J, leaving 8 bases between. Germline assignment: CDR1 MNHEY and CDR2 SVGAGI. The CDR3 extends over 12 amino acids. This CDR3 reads CASRAWDSPLHF. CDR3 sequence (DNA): TGTGCCAGCAGGGCCTGGGATTCACCCCTCCACTTT.

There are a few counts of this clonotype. The CDR3 coding sequence is TGTGCCAGCAGCCGAGAGGACGCCCGCTCCTACGAGCAGTACTTC. Amino acids: CASSREDARSYEQYF. This chain connects TRBV4-2 to TRBJ2-7, with no clear D. The CDR3 extends over 15 amino acids. With 4 bases removed from V and 0 bases from J, the gap between germline ends came to 13 bases. The V gene's germline CDR1 is LGHNA and CDR2 YNFKEQ.

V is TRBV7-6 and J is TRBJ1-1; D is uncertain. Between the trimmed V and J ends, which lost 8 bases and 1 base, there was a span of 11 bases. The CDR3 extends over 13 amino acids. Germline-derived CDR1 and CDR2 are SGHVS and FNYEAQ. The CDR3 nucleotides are TGTGCCAGCGGGGTCCAGGAGAACACTGAAGCTTTCTTT. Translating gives CASGVQENTEAFF.

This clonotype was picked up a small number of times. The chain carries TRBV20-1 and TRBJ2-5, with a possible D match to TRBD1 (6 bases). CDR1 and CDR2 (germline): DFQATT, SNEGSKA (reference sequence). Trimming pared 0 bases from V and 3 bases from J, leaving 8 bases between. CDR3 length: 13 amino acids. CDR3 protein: CSARDKGEETQYF. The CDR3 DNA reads TGCAGTGCTAGAGATAAGGGGGAAGAGACCCAGTACTTC.

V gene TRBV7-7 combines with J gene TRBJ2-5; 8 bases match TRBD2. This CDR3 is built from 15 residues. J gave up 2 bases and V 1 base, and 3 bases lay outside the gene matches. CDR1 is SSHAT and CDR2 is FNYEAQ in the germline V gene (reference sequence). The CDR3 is CASSLGASGQETQYF. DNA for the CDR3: TGTGCCAGCAGCTTAGGAGCTAGCGGGCAAGAGACCCAGTACTTC.